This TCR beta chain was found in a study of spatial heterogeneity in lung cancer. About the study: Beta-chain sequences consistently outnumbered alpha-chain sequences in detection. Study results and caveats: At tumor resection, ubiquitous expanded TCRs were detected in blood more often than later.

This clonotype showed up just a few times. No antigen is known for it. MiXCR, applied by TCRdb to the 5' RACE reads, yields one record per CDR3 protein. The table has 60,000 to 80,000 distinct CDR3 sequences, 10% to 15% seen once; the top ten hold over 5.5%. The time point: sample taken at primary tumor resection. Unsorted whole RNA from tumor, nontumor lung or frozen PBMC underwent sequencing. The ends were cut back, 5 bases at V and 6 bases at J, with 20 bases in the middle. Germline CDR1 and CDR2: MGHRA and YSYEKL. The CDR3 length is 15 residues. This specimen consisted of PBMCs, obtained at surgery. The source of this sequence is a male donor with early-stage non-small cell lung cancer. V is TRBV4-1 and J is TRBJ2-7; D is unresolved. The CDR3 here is CASSGYVGSVGEQYF. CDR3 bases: TGCGCCAGCAGCGGTTATGTCGGGTCCGTCGGCGAGCAGTACTTC.